The rows below give T cell receptor beta chains drawn from one sample of a study of blood T cell repertoires in COVID-19. Using immunoSEQ multiplex PCR, the repertoire was profiled, and TCRdb retains in-frame clones only, with some absent. The table records fewer than 400,000 clones, roughly 88% of them present only once. Source material: peripheral blood. Receptors were obtained from a woman in her twenties or thirties with COVID-19, enrolled during active disease. Each CDR3 is given with its conserved first and last residue. D genes are given only for firm matches. Some rows have no size entry. The others give once, few or many, or a class for an expanded clone.

TRBD1,.,TRBJ2-1,TRBV12-5,CASGLVQGARDEQFF,TGTGCTAGTGGTTTGGTACAGGGGGCGCGGGATGAGCAGTTCTTC
TRBD1,.,TRBJ1-5,TRBV19,CASSSTGGNQPQHF,TGTGCCAGTAGTTCCACAGGGGGGAATCAGCCCCAGCATTTT
TRBD2,.,TRBJ2-3,TRBV30,CAWYTSGRTDTQYF,TGTGCCTGGTATACTAGCGGGAGGACAGATACGCAGTATTTT
.,once,TRBJ2-1,TRBV12-3/TRBV12-4,CASSLSEDSEQFF,TGTGCCAGCAGTTTAAGCGAAGACAGTGAGCAGTTCTTC
.,.,TRBJ2-1,TRBV20-1,CSAEFGNEQFF,TGCAGTGCGGAATTCGGGAATGAGCAGTTCTTC
.,.,TRBJ2-3,TRBV15,CATRRSTDTQYF,TGTGCCACCAGGCGGAGCACGGATACGCAGTATTTT
.,many,TRBJ1-4,TRBV6-2/TRBV6-3,CASSLGARGNEKLFF,TGTGCCAGCAGTTTGGGGGCGCGAGGTAATGAAAAACTGTTTTTT
TRBD1,.,TRBJ1-1,TRBV7-9,CASSGGTGLNTEAFF,TGTGCCAGCAGTGGGGGGACAGGGCTGAACACTGAAGCTTTCTTT
TRBD1,.,TRBJ1-1,TRBV19,CASSMGTGPEAFF,TGTGCCAGTAGTATGGGGACAGGCCCAGAAGCTTTCTTT
.,.,TRBJ1-3,TRBV28,CASSFRGGRGGNTIYF,TGTGCCAGCAGTTTCCGAGGGGGTAGGGGAGGAAACACCATATATTTT
.,.,TRBJ1-4,TRBV2,CASTRRQNEKLFF,TGTGCCAGCACCCGTCGTCAGAATGAAAAACTGTTTTTT